The clone carrying this TCR beta chain appeared a few times. MiXCR, applied by TCRdb to the multiplex PCR reads, yields one record per CDR3 protein. The table has approximately 250,000 distinct CDR3 sequences, about 34% seen once; the top ten hold approximately 3.6%. The lymph nodes were axillary draining lymph nodes from breast cancer patients. The germline CDR1 and CDR2 sequences are DFQATT and SNEGSKA (reference sequence). V was cut by 5 bases and J by 7 bases, with 17 bases left in between. The CDR3 totals 13 residues. These data come from a study of breast tumors, draining lymph nodes, adjacent tissues.

The sample was axillary lymph node tissue. The J gene is TRBJ1-1, the V gene TRBV20-1, with D maybe TRBD1 (5 bases). The source of this sequence is a female donor with breast cancer. Some clones in this sample may be carry-over from other donors' samples. The DNA of the CDR3 is TGCAGTGCTCTGATCACCGGGACCGGTGAAGCTTTCTTT. This sequence encodes CSALITGTGEAFF.